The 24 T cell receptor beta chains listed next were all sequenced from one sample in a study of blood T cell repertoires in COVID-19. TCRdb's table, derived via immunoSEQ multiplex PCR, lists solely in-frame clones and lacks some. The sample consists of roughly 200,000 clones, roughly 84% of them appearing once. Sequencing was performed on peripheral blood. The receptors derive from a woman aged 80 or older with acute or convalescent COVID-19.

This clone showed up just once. The CDR3 loop reads CASSPGTSGTGELFF. CDR3 nucleotides: TGCGCCAGCAGCCCGGGGACTAGCGGAACCGGGGAGCTGTTTTTT. The rearrangement links TRBV5-1 to TRBJ2-2; 11 nucleotides match TRBD2. The germline gives CDR1 SGHRS, CDR2 YFSETQ. The V gene end was trimmed by 4 bases and the J gene end by 5 bases; junction bases not matched to a gene: 4. The CDR3 sequence is 15 residues long. The full variable domain, completed using reference TRBV5-1 and TRBJ2-2, is KAGVTQTPRYLIKTRGQQVTLSCSPISGHRSVSWYQQTPGQGLQFLFEYFSETQRNKGNFPGRFSGRQFSNSRSEMNVSTLELGDSALYLCASSPGTSGTGELFFGEGSRLTVL.

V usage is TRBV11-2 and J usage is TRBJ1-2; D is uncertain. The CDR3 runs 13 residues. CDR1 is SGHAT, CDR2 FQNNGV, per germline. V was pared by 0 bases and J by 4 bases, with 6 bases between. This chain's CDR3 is CASSLDRIYGYTF. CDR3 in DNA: TGTGCCAGCAGCTTAGACAGGATCTATGGCTACACCTTC.

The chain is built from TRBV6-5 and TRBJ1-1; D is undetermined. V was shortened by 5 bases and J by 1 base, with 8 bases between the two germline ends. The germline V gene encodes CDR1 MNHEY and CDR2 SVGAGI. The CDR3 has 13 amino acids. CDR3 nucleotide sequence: TGTGCCAGCAGTACACAGCAGAACACTGAAGCTTTCTTT. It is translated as CASSTQQNTEAFF.

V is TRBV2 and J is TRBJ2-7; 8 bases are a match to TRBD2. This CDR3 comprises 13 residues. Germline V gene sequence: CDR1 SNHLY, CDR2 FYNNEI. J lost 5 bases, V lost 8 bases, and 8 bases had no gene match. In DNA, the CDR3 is TGTGCCAGCTTAGAGCGGGAGTTCGACGAGCAGTACTTC. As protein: CASLEREFDEQYF.

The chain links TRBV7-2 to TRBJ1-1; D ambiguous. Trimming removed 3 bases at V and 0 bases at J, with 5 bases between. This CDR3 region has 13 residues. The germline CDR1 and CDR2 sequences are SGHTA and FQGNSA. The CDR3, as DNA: TGTGCCAGCAGCTTGAGTATGAACACTGAAGCTTTCTTT. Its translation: CASSLSMNTEAFF. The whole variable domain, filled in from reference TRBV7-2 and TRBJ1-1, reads GAGVSQSPSNKVTEKGKDVELRCDPISGHTALYWYRQSLGQGLEFLIYFQGNSAPDKSGLPSDRFSAERTGGSVSTLTIQRTQQEDSAVYLCASSLSMNTEAFFGQGTRLTVV.

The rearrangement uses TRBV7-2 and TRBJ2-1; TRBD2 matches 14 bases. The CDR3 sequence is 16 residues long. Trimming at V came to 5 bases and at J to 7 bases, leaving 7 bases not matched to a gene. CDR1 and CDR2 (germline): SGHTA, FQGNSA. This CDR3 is CASSPPGLAGVNEQFF. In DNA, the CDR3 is TGTGCCAGCAGCCCCCCGGGACTAGCGGGGGTAAATGAGCAGTTCTTC. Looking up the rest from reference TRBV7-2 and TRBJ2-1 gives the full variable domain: GAGVSQSPSNKVTEKGKDVELRCDPISGHTALYWYRQSLGQGLEFLIYFQGNSAPDKSGLPSDRFSAERTGGSVSTLTIQRTQQEDSAVYLCASSPPGLAGVNEQFFGPGTRLTVL.

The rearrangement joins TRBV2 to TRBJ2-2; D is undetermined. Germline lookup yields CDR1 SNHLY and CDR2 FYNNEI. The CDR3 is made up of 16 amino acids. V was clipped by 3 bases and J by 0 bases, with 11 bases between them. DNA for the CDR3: TGTGCCAGCAGTGATAGGCGGTCCGCGAACACCGGGGAGCTGTTTTTT. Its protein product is CASSDRRSANTGELFF.

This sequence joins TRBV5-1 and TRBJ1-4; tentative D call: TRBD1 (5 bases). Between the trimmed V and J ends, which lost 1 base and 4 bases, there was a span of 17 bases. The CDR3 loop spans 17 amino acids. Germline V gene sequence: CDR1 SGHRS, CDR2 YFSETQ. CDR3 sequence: CASSLIPSQGLNEKLFF. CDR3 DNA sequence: TGCGCCAGCAGCTTGATTCCCTCGCAGGGACTTAATGAAAAACTGTTTTTT.

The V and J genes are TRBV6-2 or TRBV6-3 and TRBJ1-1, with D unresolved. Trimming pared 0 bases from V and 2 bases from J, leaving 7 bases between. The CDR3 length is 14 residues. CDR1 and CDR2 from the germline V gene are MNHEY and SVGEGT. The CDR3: CASSYSPGNTEAFF. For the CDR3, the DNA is TGTGCCAGCAGTTACTCGCCGGGTAACACTGAAGCTTTCTTT.

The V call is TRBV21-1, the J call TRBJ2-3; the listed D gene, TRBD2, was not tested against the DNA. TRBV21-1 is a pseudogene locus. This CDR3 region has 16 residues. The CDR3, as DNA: TGTGCCAGCAGCAATCGAAGCGGGAGAGGGGCAGATACGCAGTATTTT. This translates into CASSNRSGRGADTQYF.

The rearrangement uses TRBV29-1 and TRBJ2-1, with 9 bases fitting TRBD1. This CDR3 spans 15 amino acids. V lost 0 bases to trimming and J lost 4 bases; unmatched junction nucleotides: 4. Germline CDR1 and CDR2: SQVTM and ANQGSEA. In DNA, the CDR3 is TGCAGCGTTGAAGATAACAGGGGGCGATACAATGAGCAGTTCTTC. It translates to CSVEDNRGRYNEQFF.

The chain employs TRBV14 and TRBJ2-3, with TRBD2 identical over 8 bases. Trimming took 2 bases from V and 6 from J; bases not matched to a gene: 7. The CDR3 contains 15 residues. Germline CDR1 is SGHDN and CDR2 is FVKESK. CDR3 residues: CASSQMGAGVDTQYF. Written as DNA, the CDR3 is TGTGCCAGCAGCCAAATGGGAGCGGGAGTGGATACGCAGTATTTT.

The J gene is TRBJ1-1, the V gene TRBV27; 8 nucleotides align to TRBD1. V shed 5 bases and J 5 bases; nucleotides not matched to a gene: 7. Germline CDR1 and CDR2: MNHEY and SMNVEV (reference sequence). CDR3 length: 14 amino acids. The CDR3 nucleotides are TGTGCCAGCAGTCCGACAGGGGTCGCGACTGAAGCTTTCTTT. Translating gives CASSPTGVATEAFF.

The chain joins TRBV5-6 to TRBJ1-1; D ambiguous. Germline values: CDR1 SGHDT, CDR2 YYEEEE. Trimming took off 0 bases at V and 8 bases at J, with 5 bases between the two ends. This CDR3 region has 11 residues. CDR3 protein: CASSLATEAFF. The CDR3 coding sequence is TGTGCCAGCAGCTTGGCGACAGAAGCTTTCTTT.

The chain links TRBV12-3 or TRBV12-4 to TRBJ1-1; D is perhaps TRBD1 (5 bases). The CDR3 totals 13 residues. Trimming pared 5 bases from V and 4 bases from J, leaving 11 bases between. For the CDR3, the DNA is TGTGCCAGCAGTGGACACCCGGGCACTGAAGCTTTCTTT. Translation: CASSGHPGTEAFF.

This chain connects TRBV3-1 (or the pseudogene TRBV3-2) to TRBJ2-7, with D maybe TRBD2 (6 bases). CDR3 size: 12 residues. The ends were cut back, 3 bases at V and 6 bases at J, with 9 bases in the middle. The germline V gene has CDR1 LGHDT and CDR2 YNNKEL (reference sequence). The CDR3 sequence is CASSQLGGEQYF. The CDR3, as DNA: TGTGCCAGCAGCCAGCTGGGGGGCGAGCAGTACTTC.

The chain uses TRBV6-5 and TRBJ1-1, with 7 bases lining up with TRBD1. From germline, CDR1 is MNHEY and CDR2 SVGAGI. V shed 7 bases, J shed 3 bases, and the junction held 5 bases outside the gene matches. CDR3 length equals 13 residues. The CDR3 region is CASTTGVHTEAFF. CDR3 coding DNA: TGTGCCAGCACCACAGGGGTACACACTGAAGCTTTCTTT.

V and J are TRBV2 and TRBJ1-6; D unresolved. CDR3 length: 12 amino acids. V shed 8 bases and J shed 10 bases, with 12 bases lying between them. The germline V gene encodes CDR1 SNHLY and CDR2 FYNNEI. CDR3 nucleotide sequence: TGTGCCAGCGGGCCGGATATCTCACCCCTCCACTTT. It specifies CASGPDISPLHF.

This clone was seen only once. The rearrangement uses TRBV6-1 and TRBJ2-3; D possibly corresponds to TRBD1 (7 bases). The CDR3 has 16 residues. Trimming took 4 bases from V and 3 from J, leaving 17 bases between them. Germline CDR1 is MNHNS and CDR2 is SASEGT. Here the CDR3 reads CASSGRGQLKTDTQYF. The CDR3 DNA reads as TGTGCCAGCAGTGGGCGGGGACAGTTAAAAACAGATACGCAGTATTTT.

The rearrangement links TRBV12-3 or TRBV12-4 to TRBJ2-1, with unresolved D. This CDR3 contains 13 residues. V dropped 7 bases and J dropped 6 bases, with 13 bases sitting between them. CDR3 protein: CASKTRSGNEQFF. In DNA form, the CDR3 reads TGTGCCAGCAAGACGAGGAGTGGCAATGAGCAGTTCTTC.

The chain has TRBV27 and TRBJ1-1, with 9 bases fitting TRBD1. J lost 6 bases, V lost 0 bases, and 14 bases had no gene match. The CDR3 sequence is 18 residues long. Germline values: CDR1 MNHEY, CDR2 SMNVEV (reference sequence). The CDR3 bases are TGTGCCAGCAGTTTATCCTCCCGGGACAGGGATTCCGACGCTGAAGCTTTCTTT. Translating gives CASSLSSRDRDSDAEAFF.

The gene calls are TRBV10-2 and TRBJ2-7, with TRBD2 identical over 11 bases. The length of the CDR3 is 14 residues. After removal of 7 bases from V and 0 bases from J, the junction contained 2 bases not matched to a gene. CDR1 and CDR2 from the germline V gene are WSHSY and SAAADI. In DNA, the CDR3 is TGCGCCAGCAAACTAGCGGGGGCCTCCTACGAGCAGTACTTC. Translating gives CASKLAGASYEQYF.

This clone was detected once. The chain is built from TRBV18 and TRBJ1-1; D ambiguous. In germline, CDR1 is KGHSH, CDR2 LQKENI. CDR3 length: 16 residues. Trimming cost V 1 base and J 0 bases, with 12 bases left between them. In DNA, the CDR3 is TGTGCCAGCTCACCACTTCGACTTCAGATGAACACTGAAGCTTTCTTT. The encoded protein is CASSPLRLQMNTEAFF.

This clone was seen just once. In DNA form, the CDR3 reads TGTGCCAGCAGCTTGTCGGAGACCCCCGGGTATGGAAACACCATATATTTT. This codes for CASSLSETPGYGNTIYF. The chain recombines TRBV5-6 with TRBJ1-3; no definite D call. V lost 1 base and J 3 bases, leaving 17 bases between the germline ends. The CDR3 loop spans 17 amino acids. The V gene's germline CDR1 is SGHDT and CDR2 YYEEEE.